A selection of T cell receptor beta chains follows, all from one sample in a study of shared clonotypes between healthy human individuals. The method was immunoSEQ multiplex PCR; TCRdb's version includes in-frame clones alone and lacks a portion of them. The table has approximately 120,000 clones, 68% seen once. The sequenced sample was memory CD8+ T cells sorted from blood. These receptors were obtained from a woman aged 25-40 years in good health. CDR3s include the opening cysteine and the closing phenylalanine or tryptophan. A D gene is named only where the DNA matches it firmly. Clone size is not always given. Where it is, it says once, few, many or a class for expanded clones.

>TRBJ2-5|few|TRBD2|TRBV6-1
CASSESSGSSETQYF
TGTGCCAGCAGTGAGTCTAGCGGGAGCTCTGAGACCCAGTACTTC
>TRBJ2-7|-|-|TRBV27
CASSLFARAGVALGQYF
TGTGCCAGCAGTTTGTTCGCGAGGGCCGGGGTCGCGTTGGGGCAGTACTTC
>TRBJ2-5|-|-|TRBV15
CATSWGYQETQYF
TGTGCCACCAGTTGGGGGTACCAAGAGACCCAGTACTTC
>TRBJ2-7|-|-|TRBV27
CASSLKGFYSYEQYF
TGTGCCAGCAGTTTAAAGGGGTTCTACTCCTACGAGCAGTACTTC
>TRBJ2-7|-|TRBD2|TRBV25-1
CASSPPRPSSGSAYEQYF
TGTGCCAGCAGTCCCCCACGCCCCTCTAGCGGGAGTGCGTACGAGCAGTACTTC
>TRBJ2-5|-|-|TRBV7-9
CASRDGTAQETQYF
TGTGCCAGCCGCGACGGGACTGCTCAAGAGACCCAGTACTTC
>TRBJ1-2|-|-|TRBV6-1
CASRNPGTPVYGYTF
TGTGCCAGCAGGAACCCCGGGACTCCAGTCTATGGCTACACCTTC
>TRBJ2-7|-|TRBD2|TRBV7-2
CASSFPAGAYEQYF
TGTGCCAGCAGCTTCCCAGCGGGGGCTTACGAGCAGTACTTC
>TRBJ2-7|-|-|TRBV6-6
CASSYRGFRYEQYF
TGTGCCAGCAGTTACCGAGGCTTTCGCTACGAGCAGTACTTC
>TRBJ1-2|many|TRBD1|TRBV15
CATSRGTGYGYTF
TGTGCCACCAGCAGGGGGACAGGCTATGGCTACACCTTC